The present T cell receptor beta chain was sequenced within a study of CD8+ T cells in alopecia areata. On the study more broadly: Those treated were given oral tofacitinib at 5 to 10 mg twice daily. Study-level points and caveats: Among the cells sequenced in scalp samples are also the resident alphabeta T cells of normal skin.

Sorting from PBMCs produced CD4+ and CD8+ T cells. On this clone itself: Its antigen is unidentified.

Sequencing relied on a cDNA template that was reverse transcribed from extracted RNA. Assay: immunoSEQ multiplex PCR; the TCRdb copy retains only in-frame clones and omits some. In the table there are fewer than 150,000 clones, 45% to 65% of which are singletons. V was trimmed by 5 bases and J by 0 bases, leaving 8 bases between them. Germline CDR1 is MGHDK and CDR2 is SYGVNS. This CDR3 comprises 14 residues. Sequencing was performed on CD4+ T cells sorted from blood, taken at week 0. The chain employs TRBV25-1 and TRBJ2-1; D gene unclear. The clonotype was recovered from a human donor with alopecia areata. In DNA, the CDR3 is TGTGCCAGCAGTAGCAGGTACTCCTACAATGAGCAGTTCTTC. This gives the protein CASSSRYSYNEQFF.